The 5 T cell receptor beta chains presented below share a single source sample, sequenced in a study of read filtering for tumor transcriptome and immune sequencing. Molecular barcoded adaptors covering alpha/delta and beta/gamma chains were used on roughly 370 ng RNA. TCRdb re-called the reads through MiXCR, storing one row per CDR3 protein. The table lists tens of thousands of distinct CDR3 sequences, more than 20% of them singletons, with approximately 17% in the top ten. The sequenced material came from a population of CD138-negative cells sorted from bone marrow. The receptors shown here come from a donor over 35 with multiple myeloma.

This clonotype was picked up a small number of times. The rearrangement links TRBV7-9 to TRBJ1-4; TRBD1 might be the D (5 bases). With 5 bases removed from V and 8 bases from J, the gap between germline ends came to 15 bases. The CDR3 is 14 residues long. Looked up from germline, CDR1 is SEHNR and CDR2 is FQNEAQ (reference sequence). CDR3 in DNA: TGTGCCAGCAGCCAAGGGCAGGGACGCGAAAAACTGTTTTTT. This codes for CASSQGQGREKLFF.

This clonotype has ten or more counts. This chain uses TRBV28 with TRBJ1-5, with D possibly matching TRBD1 (5 bases). Germline values: CDR1 MDHEN, CDR2 SYDVKM. CDR3 length equals 14 residues. V was trimmed by 4 bases and J by 7 bases, leaving 14 bases between them. The CDR3 spells CASSWWAGGQPQHF. CDR3 sequence (DNA): TGTGCCAGCAGTTGGTGGGCGGGGGGGCAGCCCCAGCATTTT. The full variable domain, its missing parts supplied by reference TRBV28 and TRBJ1-5, is DVKVTQSSRYLVKRTGEKVFLECVQDMDHENMFWYRQDPGLGLRLIYFSYDVKMKEKGDIPEGYSVSREKKERFSLILESASTNQTSMYLCASSWWAGGQPQHFGDGTRLSIL.

This clonotype was found many times. The chain has TRBV6-1 and TRBJ1-4, with D possibly being TRBD1 (6 bases). This CDR3 comprises 17 residues. Germline V CDR1 and CDR2: MNHNS, SASEGT. Trimming cost V 0 bases and J 8 bases, with 19 bases left between them. This chain's CDR3 is CASSEAINPGAREKLFF. In DNA form, the CDR3 reads TGTGCCAGCAGTGAAGCAATCAACCCAGGGGCGAGAGAAAAACTGTTTTTT.

This clonotype was observed a few times. The rearrangement links TRBV24-1 to TRBJ2-1; the D is unclear. Germline loops: CDR1 KGHDR, CDR2 SFDVKD. Deletions cut 3 bases from V and 6 bases from J, with 2 bases between. CDR3 length: 11 amino acids. The CDR3 nucleotides are TGTGCCACCAGTGATCGCAATGAGCAGTTCTTC. Translated, it gives CATSDRNEQFF.

Ten or more counts support this clonotype. V and J are TRBV7-9 and TRBJ1-1, with D tentatively TRBD1 (5 bases). Germline assignment: CDR1 SEHNR and CDR2 FQNEAQ (reference sequence). The CDR3 loop spans 14 amino acids. Trimming took 3 bases from V and 5 from J, leaving 13 bases between them. The CDR3 nucleotides read TGTGCCAGCAGCTTCCCAGGGAGAGGGACTGAAGCTTTCTTT. As protein: CASSFPGRGTEAFF.